Detailed here is one TCR beta chain. Its antigen is unidentified. The data were taken from a study of Ad26.COV2.S vaccination and SARS-CoV-2 variants. Study findings and constraints: Greater spike-specific TCR breadth was seen in vaccine recipients than in placebo recipients. Vaccine recipients and placebo recipients showed similar non-spike TCR breadth.

The assay was immunoSEQ multiplex PCR, and TCRdb's table has in-frame clones only and misses some. Here the sample spans 300,000 to 400,000 clones, approximately 90% being singletons. The V end was cut by 7 bases, the J end by 2 bases, with 12 bases between. CDR3 length equals 14 residues. Germline-derived CDR1 and CDR2 are MNHNY and SVGAGI (reference sequence). This sequence originates from a human donor who had recovered from COVID-19. Sequences were derived from peripheral blood, sampled after recovery from COVID-19. The chain joins TRBV6-6 to TRBJ1-3; D gene unclear. CDR3 in amino acids: CASTLWNPGNTIYF. In DNA form, the CDR3 reads TGTGCCAGCACCTTATGGAACCCTGGAAACACCATATATTTT.